Following are 30 T cell receptor beta chains from one sample sequenced in a study of shared T cell receptors in the human thymus. The protocol was immunoSEQ multiplex PCR, while the TCRdb copy is restricted to in-frame clones and leaves out a portion. Here the sample spans about 610,000 clones, roughly 88% being singletons. This sample also appeared in a second study, on human thymus T cells.

The sequenced sample consisted of thymocytes. The receptors here all came from a boy under three years old with a congenital heart defect.

The rearrangement joins TRBV4-1 to TRBJ2-3; TRBD2 matches at 11 bases. With 0 bases clipped from V and 2 bases from J, the junction kept 10 bases outside the gene matches. The length of the CDR3 is 19 residues. The germline CDR1 and CDR2 sequences are MGHRA and YSYEKL. The CDR3 DNA is TGCGCCAGCAGCCAAGAGGGGTCTAGCGGGAGGCATACCACAGATACGCAGTATTTT. It codes for CASSQEGSSGRHTTDTQYF.

The gene calls are TRBV10-2 and TRBJ2-1; 9 positions agree with TRBD2. The CDR3 length is 14 residues. The germline V gene has CDR1 WSHSY and CDR2 SAAADI. With V trimmed by 8 bases and J by 1 base, 3 bases remained unmatched. The CDR3 protein is CASGAGGSYNEQFF. For the CDR3, the DNA is TGCGCCAGCGGGGCGGGGGGGTCCTACAATGAGCAGTTCTTC.

The J gene is TRBJ2-7, the V gene TRBV27; TRBD2 matches 10 bases. The germline gives CDR1 MNHEY, CDR2 SMNVEV (reference sequence). The CDR3 loop spans 14 amino acids. V shed 5 bases and J 5 bases; nucleotides not matched to a gene: 6. CDR3 loop: CASSPLAGVHEQYF. The CDR3 DNA reads as TGTGCCAGCAGTCCGCTAGCGGGAGTCCACGAGCAGTACTTC.

The V gene is TRBV7-8, the J gene TRBJ2-5; D may be TRBD1 (5 bases). CDR1 is SGHVS, CDR2 FQNEAQ, per germline. CDR3 length: 16 amino acids. Trimming shortened V by 5 bases and J by 2 bases, and 18 bases separated the two germline ends. This CDR3 is CASSPLASQGQETQYF. As DNA, the CDR3 is TGTGCCAGCAGCCCTTTGGCCTCTCAGGGACAAGAGACCCAGTACTTC.

This clone occurred once. The rearrangement joins TRBV4-3 to TRBJ2-3; D possibly corresponds to TRBD1 (5 bases). Germline CDR1 LGHNA, CDR2 YSLEER. CDR3 size: 15 residues. Deletions cut 4 bases from V and 1 base from J, with 12 bases between. The CDR3 sequence: CASSPYDSRTDTQYF. CDR3 DNA sequence: TGCGCCAGCAGCCCATATGACAGTCGCACAGATACGCAGTATTTT.

The chain is built from TRBV5-6 and TRBJ2-7; TRBD2 aligns across 13 bases. Germline V gene data show CDR1 as SGHDT and CDR2 as YYEEEE. V was clipped by 4 bases and J by 2 bases; unmatched bases: 6. The length of the CDR3 is 16 residues. CDR3 protein: CASSTRTSGGTYEQYF. CDR3 sequence (DNA): TGTGCCAGCAGCACCCGGACTAGCGGGGGCACCTACGAGCAGTACTTC. Full variable domain (outside the CDR3, taken from reference TRBV5-6 and TRBJ2-7): DAGVTQSPTHLIKTRGQQVTLRCSPKSGHDTVSWYQQALGQGPQFIFQYYEEEERQRGNFPDRFSGHQFPNYSSELNVNALLLGDSALYLCASSTRTSGGTYEQYFGPGTRLTVT.

This clone has a single count. V and J are TRBV12-5 and TRBJ2-3; a weak D match, TRBD1 (6 bases). The CDR3 length is 14 residues. The germline V and J ends were trimmed by 5 bases and 9 bases, with 18 bases remaining between them. Germline V gene lookup returns CDR1 LGHNT and CDR2 FRNRAP. In DNA, the CDR3 is TGTGCTAGTGGTCGAGGACAGCTGATGAGGACGCAGTATTTT. It encodes CASGRGQLMRTQYF. The variable domain in full, with the rest retrieved from reference TRBV12-5 and TRBJ2-3, is DARVTQTPRHKVTEMGQEVTMRCQPILGHNTVFWYRQTMMQGLELLAYFRNRAPLDDSGMPKDRFSAEMPDATLATLKIQPSEPRDSAVYFCASGRGQLMRTQYFGPGTRLTVL.

The sample holds a few counts of this clone. The sample holds other DNA sequences that translate to the same CDR3. J is TRBJ2-7 and V is TRBV30; D might be TRBD2 (5 bases). Trimming left V 3 bases short and J 5 bases short, with 5 bases between. CDR3 length: 10 amino acids. Germline V CDR1 and CDR2: GTSNPN, SVGIG (reference sequence). The CDR3 loop is CAWSGDEQYF. CDR3 sequence (DNA): TGTGCCTGGAGCGGGGACGAGCAGTACTTC.

This clone was detected only a few times. The rearrangement uses TRBV7-2 and TRBJ1-3; a weak D match, TRBD1 (6 bases). The germline CDR1 and CDR2 sequences are SGHTA and FQGNSA. Trimming cost V 2 bases and J 2 bases, with 13 bases left between them. The CDR3 spans 16 residues. The CDR3 reads CASSLTPPGAGNTIYF. In DNA form, the CDR3 reads TGTGCCAGCAGCTTAACACCCCCAGGGGCTGGAAACACCATATATTTT.

The gene calls are TRBV10-1 and TRBJ1-4; tentative D call: TRBD1 (5 bases). CDR1 is WNHNN, CDR2 SYGVQD, per germline (reference sequence). There are 14 residues in the CDR3. V gave up 2 bases and J gave up 8 bases, with 12 bases separating them. DNA for the CDR3: TGCGCCAGCAGTGAGGGGGGGGTAGGCGAAAAACTGTTTTTT. Its protein product is CASSEGGVGEKLFF.

This chain joins TRBV7-8 and TRBJ2-5, with 7 bases identical to TRBD1. The CDR3 runs 17 residues. The germline CDR1 and CDR2 sequences are SGHVS and FQNEAQ. V shed 2 bases and J 2 bases; nucleotides not matched to a gene: 11. The CDR3 region has the DNA TGTGCCAGCAGCTTACGCGTGGGGACAGCAACACAAGAGACCCAGTACTTC. Amino acids: CASSLRVGTATQETQYF.

The CDR3 reads CASSSTGGMNTEAFF. As DNA, the CDR3 is TGTGCCAGCAGTTCTACAGGGGGCATGAACACTGAAGCTTTCTTT. The rearrangement joins TRBV6-6 to TRBJ1-1, with TRBD1 identical over 9 bases. The CDR3 loop spans 15 amino acids. Trimming cost V 4 bases and J 0 bases; bases outside gene matches: 3. Germline V CDR1 and CDR2: MNHNY, SVGAGI (reference sequence).

The V and J genes are TRBV28 and TRBJ2-3; no clear D. CDR1 MDHEN and CDR2 SYDVKM come from the germline V gene. The CDR3 is 17 amino acids. Trimming cost V 5 bases and J 1 base, with 19 bases left between them. The CDR3 loop reads CASSPPLARSCTDTQYF. CDR3 DNA sequence: TGTGCCAGCAGTCCCCCCTTGGCGCGGAGTTGCACAGATACGCAGTATTTT.

V and J are TRBV7-2 and TRBJ2-1; TRBD1 might be the D (6 bases). The V gene lost 2 bases and the J gene lost 7 bases, with 21 bases spanning the gap. Germline V gives CDR1 SGHTA, CDR2 FQGNSA. This CDR3 spans 17 amino acids. The CDR3 is CASSLLVQGPGVNEQFF. The CDR3 DNA follows: TGTGCCAGCAGCTTATTGGTACAGGGCCCTGGAGTAAATGAGCAGTTCTTC.

The V call is TRBV5-1, the J call TRBJ1-1, with D perhaps TRBD1 (6 bases). Per the germline V gene, CDR1 is SGHRS and CDR2 is YFSETQ. Deletions cut 2 bases from V and 8 bases from J, with 13 bases between. CDR3 length equals 13 residues. CDR3 region: CASSFPSGAEAFF. The CDR3 DNA is TGCGCCAGCAGCTTCCCCTCAGGGGCGGAAGCTTTCTTT.

V is TRBV28 and J is TRBJ1-1; TRBD1 is a possible D gene (6 bases). This CDR3 has 14 residues. The germline V gene encodes CDR1 MDHEN and CDR2 SYDVKM. With 8 bases removed from V and 1 base from J, the gap between germline ends came to 14 bases. CDR3 sequence (DNA): TGTGCCAGCGTACAACAGGGCCCGAACACTGAAGCTTTCTTT. Amino acids: CASVQQGPNTEAFF. The variable domain in full, with the rest retrieved from reference TRBV28 and TRBJ1-1, is DVKVTQSSRYLVKRTGEKVFLECVQDMDHENMFWYRQDPGLGLRLIYFSYDVKMKEKGDIPEGYSVSREKKERFSLILESASTNQTSMYLCASVQQGPNTEAFFGQGTRLTVV.

This chain joins TRBV29-1 and TRBJ2-7; 11 nucleotides agree with TRBD1. The CDR3 extends over 14 amino acids. After removal of 7 bases from V and 7 bases from J, the junction contained 12 bases not matched to a gene. The germline CDR1 and CDR2 sequences are SQVTM and ANQGSEA. The CDR3 region has the DNA TGCAGCGCGGGGTCCGGACAGGGGGCACGAGAGCAGTACTTC. It specifies CSAGSGQGAREQYF.

This chain links TRBV28 with TRBJ2-1; possibly TRBD2 for D (6 bases). CDR1 is MDHEN, CDR2 SYDVKM, per germline. The CDR3 loop spans 15 amino acids. With 8 bases removed from V and 2 bases from J, the gap between germline ends came to 16 bases. DNA of the CDR3: TGTGCCAGCCTACCCGGGAGCAGCACCTACAATGAGCAGTTCTTC. It yields the protein CASLPGSSTYNEQFF.

This chain connects TRBV7-8 to TRBJ2-5, with 14 bases matching TRBD2. The CDR3 is 22 residues long. V gave up 0 bases and J gave up 0 bases; unmatched junction bases: 15. The germline gives CDR1 SGHVS, CDR2 FQNEAQ. In DNA form, the CDR3 reads TGTGCCAGCAGCTTAGCTCCCTCGCACGATAGACTAGCGGGAGGGAACCAAGAGACCCAGTACTTC. Residues: CASSLAPSHDRLAGGNQETQYF.

This sequence joins TRBV15 and TRBJ2-7; no reliable D call. In germline, CDR1 is LNHNV, CDR2 YYDKDF (reference sequence). The CDR3 totals 14 residues. V dropped 1 base and J dropped 1 base, with 8 bases sitting between them. The CDR3 DNA reads TGTGCCACCAGCAGAGTTTCGGAGTCCTACGAGCAGTACTTC. Translated, it gives CATSRVSESYEQYF.

Points on this clone: A junction end diverges from the germline sequence, so it may reflect a read error. The V and J genes are TRBV20-1 and TRBJ2-1; D gene unclear. CDR1 is DFQATT, CDR2 SNEGSKA, per germline (reference sequence). The CDR3 spans 11 residues. The CDR3 here is CSDRRYNEQFF. The CDR3 DNA is TGCAGTGATAGACGGTACAATGAGCAGTTCTTC.

The CDR3 sequence: CASSFLGQGGETQYF. The CDR3 coding sequence is TGTGCCAGCAGCTTCTTAGGACAGGGAGGAGAGACCCAGTACTTC. The V and J genes are TRBV7-2 and TRBJ2-5; 8 bases are a match to TRBD1. The CDR3 extends over 15 amino acids. Germline trimming cut 3 bases from V and 4 bases from J; bases unmatched to any gene: 7. Germline lookup yields CDR1 SGHTA and CDR2 FQGNSA.

This chain uses TRBV29-1 with TRBJ2-1, with TRBD1 matching 10 bases. With V trimmed by 0 bases and J by 8 bases, 4 bases remained unmatched. Germline values: CDR1 SQVTM, CDR2 ANQGSEA. The CDR3 sequence is 14 residues long. Here the CDR3 reads CSVEEDRGSDEQFF. In nucleotides, the CDR3 is TGCAGCGTTGAAGAGGACAGGGGGTCGGATGAGCAGTTCTTC.

The chain has TRBV4-1 and TRBJ2-7; 12 bases agree with TRBD2. Germline V CDR1 and CDR2: MGHRA, YSYEKL. The junction had 4 bases not matched to a gene; V was cut back by 6 bases and J by 1 base. This CDR3 contains 15 residues. CDR3 nucleotide sequence: TGCGCCAGCAGACGGACTAGCGGGAAGTCCTACGAGCAGTACTTC. This encodes CASRRTSGKSYEQYF.

The chain joins TRBV30 to TRBJ2-7; 9 bases match TRBD2. V lost 3 bases to trimming and J lost 0 bases; unmatched junction nucleotides: 3. This CDR3 is 14 amino acids long. CDR1 is GTSNPN, CDR2 SVGIG, per germline (reference sequence). Here the CDR3 DNA reads TGTGCCTGGAGAAGCGGGAGGCTCTCCTACGAGCAGTACTTC. Protein: CAWRSGRLSYEQYF.

The chain is built from TRBV7-6 and TRBJ2-4, with TRBD1 matching 8 bases. Germline lookup yields CDR1 SGHVS and CDR2 FNYEAQ. This CDR3 comprises 17 residues. The J segment lost 1 base and the V segment lost 3 bases, leaving 8 bases of the junction unmatched. CDR3 DNA: TGTGCCAGCAGCTTTTGGACAGGGACCTCCGCCAAAAACATTCAGTACTTC. Protein sequence: CASSFWTGTSAKNIQYF.

The chain employs TRBV19 and TRBJ1-5; 11 nucleotides agree with TRBD1. The CDR3 has 18 amino acids. CDR1 is LNHDA, CDR2 SQIVND, per germline (reference sequence). After removal of 4 bases from V and 0 bases from J, the junction contained 8 bases not matched to a gene. Here the CDR3 reads CASSSGTGGPYSNQPQHF. The CDR3 coding sequence is TGTGCCAGTAGTAGCGGGACAGGGGGTCCTTATAGCAATCAGCCCCAGCATTTT.

The CDR3 nucleotides are TGTGCCAGCATTCAAGGGACAGGACCCTACGAGCAGTACTTC. Its protein is CASIQGTGPYEQYF. This chain uses TRBV27 with TRBJ2-7; 8 positions match TRBD1. Germline CDR1 reads MNHEY; CDR2 reads SMNVEV (reference sequence). Trimming cost V 7 bases and J 2 bases; bases outside gene matches: 7. CDR3 length equals 14 residues.

The rearrangement links TRBV30 to TRBJ2-2; a weak D match, TRBD2 (6 bases). The CDR3 is made up of 17 amino acids. CDR1 is GTSNPN and CDR2 is SVGIG in the germline V gene (reference sequence). The ends were cut back, 0 bases at V and 3 bases at J, with 17 bases in the middle. CDR3 residues: CAWSVQGLWGDTGELFF. The CDR3 DNA reads as TGTGCCTGGAGTGTACAAGGACTTTGGGGGGACACCGGGGAGCTGTTTTTT.

The genes are TRBV6-1 and TRBJ2-2, with 8 bases aligning to TRBD1. With V trimmed by 4 bases and J by 0 bases, 10 bases remained unmatched. Looked up from germline, CDR1 is MNHNS and CDR2 is SASEGT. The CDR3 totals 18 residues. The DNA of the CDR3 is TGTGCCAGCAGTGGTATGACAGGGGACCCTCCGAACACCGGGGAGCTGTTTTTT. Encoded protein: CASSGMTGDPPNTGELFF.